The 3 T cell receptor beta chains reported below all come from one sample, sequenced in a study of T cells in Graves' hyperthyroidism and ophthalmopathy. Amplified TCR beta CDR3 regions came from RNA transcripts. A first-round RT-PCR of the TCR CDR3 used the HTBI primer set. MiXCR, applied by TCRdb to the multiplex PCR reads, yields one record per CDR3 protein. This repertoire shows fewer than 350,000 distinct CDR3 sequences, 18% found once; its top ten account for 49%. The sample comprised blood. These receptors were taken from a woman aged 45-65 years with Graves' hyperthyroidism.

This clonotype was counted many times. The chain uses TRBV11-2 and TRBJ2-1; D remains unclear. CDR1 is SGHAT, CDR2 FQNNGV, per germline. The germline V and J ends were trimmed by 4 bases and 4 bases, with 8 bases remaining between them. This CDR3 comprises 13 residues. The CDR3 is CASSYMPYNEQFF. The DNA of the CDR3 is TGTGCCAGCAGCTACATGCCTTACAATGAGCAGTTCTTC. Full variable domain (outside the CDR3, taken from reference TRBV11-2 and TRBJ2-1): EAGVAQSPRYKIIEKRQSVAFWCNPISGHATLYWYQQILGQGPKLLIQFQNNGVVDDSQLPKDRFSAERLKGVDSTLKIQPAKLEDSAVYLCASSYMPYNEQFFGPGTRLTVL.

For this clonotype: Sequence at one end of the junction differs from germline and may be a read error. V gene TRBV25-1 combines with J gene TRBJ2-5; a possible D gene is TRBD1 (6 bases). This CDR3 is built from 14 residues. Germline lookup yields CDR1 MGHDK and CDR2 SYGVNS. The CDR3: CASSERTDQESQYF. In DNA, the CDR3 is TGTGCCAGCAGTGAGAGGACAGATCAAGAGTCCCAGTACTTC.

This clonotype was detected ten times or more. The chain carries TRBV18 and TRBJ2-7; D is perhaps TRBD2 (6 bases). The CDR3 contains 13 residues. V lost 2 bases, J lost 6 bases, and 11 bases lay in between. Germline CDR1 reads KGHSH; CDR2 reads LQKENI. The CDR3 sequence: CASSPGTSGEQYF. The CDR3 nucleotides are TGTGCCAGCTCACCAGGGACTTCAGGCGAGCAGTACTTC.